The 7 T cell receptor beta chains below were found in one sample sequenced in a study of T cell responses to AZD1222 COVID-19 vaccine. Libraries were prepared by immunoSEQ multiplex PCR; TCRdb keeps only in-frame clonotypes and omits some of them. Of under 200,000 clones in the sample, 90% to 95% are singletons; the top ten hold roughly a tenth. Sequences were derived from peripheral blood, sampled on day 0 of AZD1222 vaccination. The receptors shown here come from an adult in good health.

This sequence joins TRBV5-6 and TRBJ1-1, with 7 bases that match TRBD1. The junction had 7 bases not matched to a gene; V was cut back by 2 bases and J by 6 bases. Germline V lookup: CDR1 SGHDT, CDR2 YYEEEE. The CDR3 spans 14 residues. The chain's CDR3 is CASSLTGEQAEAFF. The CDR3 DNA follows: TGTGCCAGCAGCTTAACAGGGGAACAGGCTGAAGCTTTCTTT.

The chain couples TRBV10-3 to TRBJ1-1, with no clear D. The germline gives CDR1 ENHRY, CDR2 SYGVKD. This CDR3 region has 13 residues. Trimming took 0 bases from V and 1 from J, leaving 3 bases between them. This CDR3 reads CAISESPNTEAFF. The CDR3 DNA reads as TGTGCCATCAGTGAGTCGCCGAACACTGAAGCTTTCTTT.

The chain has TRBV19 and TRBJ2-1; TRBD2 matches 10 bases. The V gene's germline CDR1 is LNHDA and CDR2 SQIVND (reference sequence). The ends lost 7 bases at V and 9 bases at J; junction bases unmatched: 15. The CDR3 has 16 amino acids. The CDR3 protein is CASTKRESGRAFEQFF. The CDR3 DNA reads as TGTGCCAGTACCAAGAGGGAGAGCGGGAGGGCCTTTGAGCAGTTCTTC.

The gene calls are TRBV27 and TRBJ1-2; the match to TRBD1 covers 8 bases. Germline CDR1 is MNHEY and CDR2 is SMNVEV (reference sequence). The junction had 15 bases not matched to a gene; V was cut back by 5 bases and J by 4 bases. The length of the CDR3 is 17 residues. In nucleotides, the CDR3 is TGTGCCAGCAGTCGAACAGGGGGGAGCGGTGGAGGCTATGGCTACACCTTC. Translating gives CASSRTGGSGGGYGYTF.

This clone was seen once. V is TRBV5-1 and J is TRBJ1-2, with 8 bases aligning to TRBD1. Looked up from germline, CDR1 is SGHRS and CDR2 is YFSETQ. The CDR3 loop spans 14 amino acids. Unmatched junction bases numbered 7, after V lost 4 bases and J lost 5 bases. The CDR3: CASSDRTGSYGYTF. CDR3 bases: TGCGCCAGCAGCGATCGGACAGGGTCGTATGGCTACACCTTC.

The gene calls are TRBV7-8 and TRBJ1-4; D gene ambiguous. Per the germline V gene, CDR1 is SGHVS and CDR2 is FQNEAQ. The V end was cut by 5 bases, the J end by 7 bases, with 17 bases between. This CDR3 region has 15 residues. As DNA, the CDR3 is TGTGCCAGCAGCCCTAACCCACTCCGGCTTGAAAAACTGTTTTTT. It specifies CASSPNPLRLEKLFF.

This chain links TRBV7-3 with TRBJ1-1; D is unclear. The V gene lost 5 bases and the J gene lost 1 base, with 8 bases spanning the gap. Looked up from germline, CDR1 is SGHTA and CDR2 is FQGTGA. The CDR3 runs 13 residues. CDR3 in amino acids: CASSRLKNTEAFF. CDR3 nucleotide sequence: TGTGCCAGCAGCCGTCTCAAGAACACTGAAGCTTTCTTT.